Following are 19 T cell receptor beta chains from one sample sequenced in a study of cytomegalovirus exposure and HLA in healthy donors. Assay: immunoSEQ multiplex PCR; the TCRdb copy retains only in-frame clones and omits some. The sample lists about 140,000 clones, roughly 89% occurring once. The sample consisted of PBMCs. Receptors were obtained from a man in his late teens or twenties in good health and CMV-seropositive.

The chain recombines TRBV19 with TRBJ1-2; unclear D gene. CDR1 is LNHDA and CDR2 is SQIVND in the germline V gene (reference sequence). The CDR3 runs to 13 residues. V was pared by 2 bases and J by 5 bases, with 9 bases between. The CDR3 sequence: CASSISGRYGYTF. The CDR3 nucleotides are TGTGCCAGTAGTATAAGCGGTCGTTATGGCTACACCTTC. The whole variable domain, filled in from reference TRBV19 and TRBJ1-2, reads DGGITQSPKYLFRKEGQNVTLSCEQNLNHDAMYWYRQDPGQGLRLIYYSQIVNDFQKGDIAEGYSVSREKKESFPLTVTSAQKNPTAFYLCASSISGRYGYTFGSGTRLTVV.

V usage is TRBV19 and J usage is TRBJ2-1; D is possibly TRBD1 (6 bases). Germline V gene data show CDR1 as LNHDA and CDR2 as SQIVND (reference sequence). Trimming left V 3 bases short and J 4 bases short, with 16 bases between. This CDR3 is built from 16 residues. The CDR3 DNA reads as TGTGCCAGTAGTATGGGCCTTGGGGGCTGGTACAATGAGCAGTTCTTC. Translated, it gives CASSMGLGGWYNEQFF.

This chain uses TRBV5-6 with TRBJ2-5; a weak D match, TRBD1 (6 bases). The length of the CDR3 is 16 residues. Per germline, CDR1 SGHDT and CDR2 YYEEEE. Trimming took off 2 bases at V and 2 bases at J, with 16 bases between the two ends. The CDR3 region has the DNA TGTGCCAGCAGCTTCAGCTCGGGACAATTACAAGAGACCCAGTACTTC. This encodes CASSFSSGQLQETQYF.

The chain links TRBV7-9 to TRBJ2-2; weak D call: TRBD1 (5 bases). This CDR3 has 14 residues. Germline-derived CDR1 and CDR2 are SEHNR and FQNEAQ (reference sequence). V shed 10 bases and J shed 5 bases, with 17 bases lying between them. The CDR3 is CATSARAETGELFF. The DNA for the CDR3 is TGTGCCACCTCGGCCAGGGCTGAAACCGGGGAGCTGTTTTTT.

The gene calls are TRBV5-1 and TRBJ1-6, with 7 bases fitting TRBD1. Germline V gene sequence: CDR1 SGHRS, CDR2 YFSETQ. The CDR3 loop spans 16 amino acids. The V gene end was trimmed by 0 bases and the J gene end by 0 bases; junction bases not matched to a gene: 0. CDR3 nucleotides: TGCGCCAGCAGCTTGGGGGACAGCTCCTATAATTCACCCCTCCACTTT. It translates to CASSLGDSSYNSPLHF.

The gene calls are TRBV5-1 and TRBJ2-2; D call uncertain. Looked up from germline, CDR1 is SGHRS and CDR2 is YFSETQ. This CDR3 contains 12 residues. The ends were cut back, 3 bases at V and 4 bases at J, with 4 bases in the middle. CDR3 nucleotides: TGCGCCAGCAGCTCCAGCACCGGGGAGCTGTTTTTT. This codes for CASSSSTGELFF.

The chain links TRBV19 to TRBJ2-7; a possible D gene is TRBD1 (6 bases). The CDR3 spans 18 residues. Germline assignment: CDR1 LNHDA and CDR2 SQIVND (reference sequence). V gave up 3 bases and J gave up 3 bases, with 24 bases separating them. The CDR3 region is CASSMVPLGAGVGYEQYF. For the CDR3, the DNA is TGTGCCAGTAGTATGGTCCCCCTGGGGGCGGGTGTTGGCTACGAGCAGTACTTC.

The chain couples TRBV5-1 to TRBJ2-3; D is perhaps TRBD2 (6 bases). The CDR3 sequence is 15 residues long. Germline V lookup: CDR1 SGHRS, CDR2 YFSETQ. V was cut by 0 bases and J by 1 base, with 9 bases left in between. For the CDR3, the DNA is TGCGCCAGCAGCTTGGTGGGCGGGGGCACAGATACGCAGTATTTT. Residues: CASSLVGGGTDTQYF.

This chain joins TRBV27 and TRBJ1-2; TRBD1 matches at 8 bases. V shed 2 bases, J shed 7 bases, and the junction held 3 bases outside the gene matches. The CDR3 is 13 amino acids. The germline CDR1 and CDR2 sequences are MNHEY and SMNVEV (reference sequence). CDR3 DNA: TGTGCCAGCAGTTTAACAGGGGGGGCTGGCTACACCTTC. This translates into CASSLTGGAGYTF.

The V gene is TRBV27, the J gene TRBJ2-1; TRBD1 matches 9 bases. Germline CDR1 reads MNHEY; CDR2 reads SMNVEV (reference sequence). The trim removed 4 bases at V and 4 bases at J, leaving 8 bases unmatched. The CDR3 has 16 amino acids. The CDR3 loop reads CASSSPGQGIYNEQFF. CDR3 nucleotides: TGTGCCAGCAGTTCCCCGGGACAGGGAATTTACAATGAGCAGTTCTTC.

The chain recombines TRBV9 with TRBJ1-6; TRBD1 is a possible D gene (6 bases). The CDR3 spans 14 residues. Germline lookup yields CDR1 SGDLS and CDR2 YYNGEE. V was pared by 0 bases and J by 7 bases, with 8 bases between. The CDR3 loop is CASSVDGQNSPLHF. The CDR3 coding sequence is TGTGCCAGCAGCGTAGACGGACAGAATTCACCCCTCCACTTT.

The J gene is TRBJ1-1, the V gene TRBV10-2; 7 bases align to TRBD1. The CDR3 covers 15 residues. The V segment lost 10 bases and the J segment 7 bases; nucleotides outside the gene matches: 18. Germline V lookup: CDR1 WSHSY, CDR2 SAAADI. CDR3 in DNA: TGCGCCACACTCTTAGGTGGGCAGGGGGGTCTTGAAGCTTTCTTT. Translating it yields CATLLGGQGGLEAFF.

This rearrangement joins TRBV9 to TRBJ1-6; D possibly corresponds to TRBD1 (5 bases). Germline lookup yields CDR1 SGDLS and CDR2 YYNGEE. Trimming took 5 bases from V and 5 from J, leaving 17 bases between them. The length of the CDR3 is 16 residues. The CDR3 DNA reads TGTGCCAGCAGTCGTACGACGGGGGGAAATAATTCACCCCTCCACTTT. It codes for CASSRTTGGNNSPLHF.

The rearrangement links TRBV4-1 to TRBJ2-7; D ambiguous. Trimming shortened V by 2 bases and J by 0 bases, and 11 bases separated the two germline ends. The CDR3 runs to 15 residues. Germline V gene lookup returns CDR1 MGHRA and CDR2 YSYEKL. The CDR3 is CASSQPTTASYEQYF. DNA of the CDR3: TGCGCCAGCAGCCAACCAACTACCGCCTCCTACGAGCAGTACTTC.

The genes are TRBV11-2 and TRBJ2-3; D unresolved. CDR3 length: 14 amino acids. Germline assignment: CDR1 SGHAT and CDR2 FQNNGV. Trimming cost V 2 bases and J 3 bases, with 9 bases left between them. Here the CDR3 DNA reads TGTGCCAGCAGCTTACGACAAGGTACAGATACGCAGTATTTT. Amino acids: CASSLRQGTDTQYF.

This clone came up once. The chain carries TRBV5-1 and TRBJ2-1, with D perhaps TRBD2 (6 bases). Trimming left V 0 bases short and J 7 bases short, with 14 bases between. The CDR3 loop spans 15 amino acids. Looked up from germline, CDR1 is SGHRS and CDR2 is YFSETQ. The CDR3 region is CASSLATGGSNEQFF. The CDR3 nucleotides read TGCGCCAGCAGCTTGGCCACAGGAGGGAGTAATGAGCAGTTCTTC.

In its sample, this clone was seen once. This sequence joins TRBV6-1 and TRBJ2-7; the match to TRBD1 covers 9 bases. V dropped 6 bases and J dropped 1; count of bases not matched to a gene: 7. This CDR3 has 15 residues. Germline CDR1 and CDR2: MNHNS and SASEGT. The CDR3: CASRKTQGASYEQYF. In nucleotides, the CDR3 is TGTGCCAGCAGAAAGACACAGGGGGCTTCCTACGAGCAGTACTTC.

The V and J genes are TRBV7-9 and TRBJ2-1, with TRBD2 matching over 8 bases. The CDR3 runs to 17 residues. Trimming took 2 bases from V and 1 from J; bases not matched to a gene: 7. The germline V gene has CDR1 SEHNR and CDR2 FQNEAQ (reference sequence). CDR3 sequence: CASSLFITSGSYNEQFF. In DNA, the CDR3 is TGTGCCAGCAGCTTATTTATTACTAGCGGATCCTACAATGAGCAGTTCTTC.

Turning to this clone: The sample has other DNA sequences that encode this CDR3 too. J is TRBJ2-7 and V is TRBV27; D not certain. CDR1 and CDR2 (germline): MNHEY, SMNVEV (reference sequence). Trimming took off 6 bases at V and 3 bases at J, with 6 bases between the two ends. This CDR3 has 11 residues. CDR3 sequence reads: CASSSGYEQYF. Written as DNA, the CDR3 is TGTGCCAGCAGCTCAGGCTACGAGCAGTACTTC.